The 19 T cell receptor beta chains presented below share a single source sample, sequenced in a study of glioma-infiltrating T cells after dendritic cell vaccination. The assay was immunoSEQ multiplex PCR, and TCRdb's table has in-frame clones only and misses some. The top ten clones hold roughly 5.3% of a sample with 99,000 or so clones, about 85% of them seen once. Stated time point: after dendritic cell vaccination, including at tumor progression/relapse. Sample: blood, taken after dendritic cell vaccination. These receptors were obtained from a human donor with glioblastoma.

The rearrangement links TRBV5-6 to TRBJ2-2, with 11 bases that match TRBD2. V gave up 2 bases and J gave up 5 bases; unmatched junction bases: 5. The CDR3 runs to 16 residues. Per the germline V gene, CDR1 is SGHDT and CDR2 is YYEEEE. The chain's CDR3 is CASSFRTSGRTGELFF. CDR3 nucleotide sequence: TGTGCCAGCAGCTTTAGGACTAGCGGGCGGACCGGGGAGCTGTTTTTT.

This clone was seen just once. The chain uses TRBV5-6 and TRBJ2-3; TRBD2 might be the D (6 bases). This CDR3 contains 14 residues. The germline CDR1 and CDR2 sequences are SGHDT and YYEEEE. V was cut by 4 bases and J by 1 base, with 10 bases left in between. In DNA, the CDR3 is TGTGCCAGCAGCGGAGGGACGCGCACAGATACGCAGTATTTT. This encodes CASSGGTRTDTQYF.

This clone was seen only once. The V and J genes are TRBV5-1 and TRBJ2-1; no reliable D call. This CDR3 is 17 amino acids long. V lost 0 bases and J lost 5, with 18 bases in between. The germline CDR1 and CDR2 sequences are SGHRS and YFSETQ. CDR3 coding DNA: TGCGCCAGCAGCTTGGCCCCAGTGGCGGCAGCAAACAATGAGCAGTTCTTC. This sequence encodes CASSLAPVAAANNEQFF.

V usage is TRBV2 and J usage is TRBJ2-7; D is unresolved. This CDR3 spans 15 amino acids. V shed 6 bases and J shed 4 bases, with 19 bases lying between them. Per germline, CDR1 SNHLY and CDR2 FYNNEI. The CDR3 loop reads CASSLDLHGGYEQYF. The CDR3 DNA reads TGTGCCAGCAGCTTAGACCTGCACGGCGGTTACGAGCAGTACTTC.

CDR3 sequence: CASSLALLAGIEETQYF. CDR3 nucleotides: TGTGCCAGCAGCTTAGCCCTACTAGCGGGAATAGAAGAGACCCAGTACTTC. The V gene is TRBV7-9, the J gene TRBJ2-5; 10 bases are a match to TRBD2. Germline trimming cut 0 bases from V and 3 bases from J; bases unmatched to any gene: 7. The CDR3 consists of 17 residues. In germline, CDR1 is SEHNR, CDR2 FQNEAQ (reference sequence).

In regard to this clone: A much larger clone differs by one base, so this may be a read error. V gene TRBV9 combines with J gene TRBJ1-3; 8 positions agree with TRBD1. The V gene's germline CDR1 is SGDLS and CDR2 YYNGEE. This CDR3 region has 15 residues. V was pared by 0 bases and J by 2 bases, with 1 base of the junction left unmatched. The CDR3 spells CASSVEQGAGNTIYF. CDR3 bases: TGTGCCAGCAGCGTAGAACAGGGGGCTGGAAACACCATATATTTT.

This chain connects TRBV9 to TRBJ2-5, with TRBD2 matching over 11 bases. The V and J ends lost 4 bases and 5 bases, in that order; junction bases with no gene match: 7. This CDR3 region has 15 residues. Germline CDR1 is SGDLS and CDR2 is YYNGEE. CDR3 sequence (DNA): TGTGCCAGCAGCCCTTTAGCGGGAGGGCTGGAGACCCAGTACTTC. Protein: CASSPLAGGLETQYF.

The chain links TRBV6-6 to TRBJ2-1; D might be TRBD1 (6 bases). Trimming left V 5 bases short and J 9 bases short, with 14 bases between. The CDR3 contains 13 residues. Germline V CDR1 and CDR2: MNHNY, SVGAGI (reference sequence). The CDR3 DNA reads TGTGCCAGCAGTACAGGGATCGCGGGTGAGCAGTTCTTC. Its protein is CASSTGIAGEQFF.

In its sample, this clone was seen a few times. This chain links TRBV18 with TRBJ2-3; no clear D gene. The V end lost 0 bases, the J end lost 3 bases, and 10 bases lay between the germline ends. The CDR3 sequence is 15 residues long. Germline CDR1 is KGHSH and CDR2 is LQKENI. This CDR3 is CASSPPSLPTDTQYF. Written as DNA, the CDR3 is TGTGCCAGCTCACCACCGAGCCTCCCAACAGATACGCAGTATTTT.

The rearrangement links TRBV19 to TRBJ2-1; 9 bases are shared with TRBD1. Losses at the gene ends were 6 bases for V and 5 bases for J; bases not matched to a gene: 11. The CDR3 sequence is 16 residues long. Germline lookup yields CDR1 LNHDA and CDR2 SQIVND (reference sequence). This CDR3 is CASSKGMGQGNNEQFF. The DNA of the CDR3 is TGTGCCAGTAGCAAGGGAATGGGACAGGGAAACAATGAGCAGTTCTTC.

The gene calls are TRBV2 and TRBJ2-3, with TRBD1 matching over 10 bases. The CDR3 contains 14 residues. Germline V gene lookup returns CDR1 SNHLY and CDR2 FYNNEI. J gave up 1 base and V 6 bases, and 1 base lay outside the gene matches. CDR3 protein: CASSDRGRTDTQYF. CDR3 DNA sequence: TGTGCCAGCAGCGACAGGGGGCGCACAGATACGCAGTATTTT.

This chain connects TRBV7-9 to TRBJ2-2, with TRBD1 matching over 10 bases. The CDR3 loop spans 18 amino acids. Germline assignment: CDR1 SEHNR and CDR2 FQNEAQ (reference sequence). V lost 5 bases to trimming and J lost 4 bases; unmatched junction nucleotides: 13. The CDR3: CASSPGTGAVKFTGELFF. For the CDR3, the DNA is TGTGCCAGCAGCCCCGGGACAGGGGCGGTAAAATTCACCGGGGAGCTGTTTTTT.

The J gene is TRBJ2-7, the V gene TRBV2; TRBD2 agrees at 12 bases. The CDR3 covers 15 residues. V was pared by 6 bases and J by 3 bases, with 6 bases of the junction left unmatched. From germline, CDR1 is SNHLY and CDR2 FYNNEI. The CDR3 is CASRPGLAGLYEQYF. CDR3 in DNA: TGTGCCAGCAGGCCAGGACTAGCGGGACTCTACGAGCAGTACTTC.

V is TRBV5-6 and J is TRBJ1-2, with 9 bases identical to TRBD1. Germline CDR1 is SGHDT and CDR2 is YYEEEE. The length of the CDR3 is 17 residues. Unmatched junction bases numbered 11, after V lost 1 base and J lost 4 bases. The CDR3 protein is CASSLTSTSTGGYGYTF. The CDR3 nucleotides read TGTGCCAGCAGCTTGACGTCCACCTCGACAGGGGGCTATGGCTACACCTTC.

The gene calls are TRBV2 and TRBJ1-5; TRBD1 matches at 8 bases. The CDR3 covers 15 residues. J gave up 0 bases and V 4 bases, and 2 bases lay outside the gene matches. Germline-derived CDR1 and CDR2 are SNHLY and FYNNEI. The CDR3 here is CASSGQGNSNQPQHF. CDR3 DNA sequence: TGTGCCAGCAGTGGACAGGGGAATAGCAATCAGCCCCAGCATTTT.

This clone was picked up one time. The chain links TRBV15 to TRBJ1-2; D not certain. This CDR3 is built from 13 residues. Germline lookup yields CDR1 LNHNV and CDR2 YYDKDF (reference sequence). The ends were cut back, 3 bases at V and 2 bases at J, with 7 bases in the middle. The chain's CDR3 is CATSSNTNYGYTF. CDR3 nucleotides: TGTGCCACCAGCAGTAACACCAACTATGGCTACACCTTC.

CDR3 DNA: TGTGCCAGCAGTTTCGGGACTTTCTACCTTTACACTGAAGCTTTCTTT. Amino acid sequence: CASSFGTFYLYTEAFF. This chain links TRBV28 with TRBJ1-1, with D possibly matching TRBD1 (5 bases). V was shortened by 3 bases and J by 3 bases, with 17 bases between the two germline ends. The CDR3 contains 16 residues. Germline V gene sequence: CDR1 MDHEN, CDR2 SYDVKM.

The chain couples TRBV12-2 to TRBJ1-3. TRBV12-2 is a documented pseudogene. CDR3 length equals 17 residues. In nucleotides, the CDR3 is TGTGCAAGTCGCTTCAAAGGTGGCGCGGAGTGCTGGAACACCATATATTTT. It specifies CASRFKGGAECWNTIYF.

This rearrangement joins TRBV11-2 to TRBJ2-7, with TRBD2 matching over 11 bases. The CDR3 covers 17 residues. The J segment lost 3 bases and the V segment lost 4 bases, leaving 11 bases of the junction unmatched. Germline CDR1 reads SGHAT; CDR2 reads FQNNGV. The CDR3: CASSYSAGTSGFYEQYF. CDR3 DNA sequence: TGTGCCAGCAGCTACTCAGCCGGGACTAGCGGATTCTACGAGCAGTACTTC.